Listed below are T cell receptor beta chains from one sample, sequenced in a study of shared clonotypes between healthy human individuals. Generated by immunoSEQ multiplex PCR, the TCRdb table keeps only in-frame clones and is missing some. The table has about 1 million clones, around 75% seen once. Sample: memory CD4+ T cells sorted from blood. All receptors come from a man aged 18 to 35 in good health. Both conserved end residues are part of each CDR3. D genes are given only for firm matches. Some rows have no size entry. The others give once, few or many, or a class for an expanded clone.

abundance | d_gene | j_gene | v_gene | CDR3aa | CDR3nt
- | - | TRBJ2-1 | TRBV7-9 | CASSPPFYNEQFF | TGTGCCAGCAGCCCGCCTTTCTACAATGAGCAGTTCTTC
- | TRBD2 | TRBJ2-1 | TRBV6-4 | CASSDSGLATLSYNEQFF | TGTGCCAGCAGTGACTCAGGACTAGCCACGCTGAGCTACAATGAGCAGTTCTTC
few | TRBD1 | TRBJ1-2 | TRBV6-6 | CASSYGDRAGGYTF | TGTGCCAGCAGTTACGGGGACAGGGCGGGAGGCTACACCTTC
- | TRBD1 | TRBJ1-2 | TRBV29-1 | CSVAGQGNYGYTF | TGCAGCGTCGCTGGACAGGGGAACTATGGCTACACCTTC
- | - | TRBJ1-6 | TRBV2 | CASSGSGGSPLHF | TGTGCCAGCAGTGGGAGCGGGGGTTCACCCCTCCACTTT
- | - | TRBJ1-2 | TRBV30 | CAWRVRQYGYTF | TGTGCCTGGAGAGTCCGGCAGTATGGCTACACCTTC
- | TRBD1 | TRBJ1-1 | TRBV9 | CASSPRQGATTEAFF | TGTGCCAGCAGCCCGAGACAGGGGGCAACCACTGAAGCTTTCTTT
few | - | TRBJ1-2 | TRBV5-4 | CASSLRDDYTF | TGTGCCAGCAGCTTGAGGGATGACTACACCTTC
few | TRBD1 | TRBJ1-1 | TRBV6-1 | CASSPQKTGETEAFF | TGTGCCAGCAGCCCCCAAAAGACAGGGGAGACTGAAGCTTTCTTT
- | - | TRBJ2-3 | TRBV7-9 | CASSSETDTQYF | TGTGCCAGCAGCTCCGAGACAGATACGCAGTATTTT
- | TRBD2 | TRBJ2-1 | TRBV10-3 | CAISENGLASSSYNEQFF | TGTGCCATCAGCGAAAACGGACTAGCGTCGAGCTCCTACAATGAGCAGTTCTTC
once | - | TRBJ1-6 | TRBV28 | CASSRDQGHSPLHF | TGTGCCAGCAGCCGGGACCAGGGGCATTCACCCCTCCACTTT
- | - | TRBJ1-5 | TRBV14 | CASSQNYNQPQHF | TGTGCCAGCAGCCAAAACTACAATCAGCCCCAGCATTTT